Below are 4 T cell receptor beta chains sequenced from a single sample in a study of T-cell reconstitution after alpha-beta-depleted transplantation in children. Unique molecular identifiers featured in how the TCRbeta library was prepared. TCRdb reanalysed the PCR reads using MiXCR and keeps one entry per CDR3 protein. Of around 960,000 distinct CDR3 sequences listed, roughly 31% were seen once; the top ten hold over 25%. The sample in question was PBMCs, mostly from graft donor cells, obtained 360 days after TCRalphabeta/CD19-depleted stem cell transplant. These receptor sequences come from a boy younger than two who had a stem cell transplant for SCID, so the T cells may come from the graft donor.

In this sample, this clonotype turned up a few times. The chain is built from TRBV18 and TRBJ2-5; D is perhaps TRBD1 (5 bases). The CDR3 loop spans 15 amino acids. Trimming took off 0 bases at V and 1 base at J, with 9 bases between the two ends. CDR1 and CDR2 from the germline V gene are KGHSH and LQKENI. CDR3 nucleotide sequence: TGTGCCAGCTCACCACCGCCAGGGCTCCAAGAGACCCAGTACTTC. Translated: CASSPPPGLQETQYF. Full variable domain (rest looked up from reference TRBV18 and TRBJ2-5): NAGVMQNPRHLVRRRGQEARLRCSPMKGHSHVYWYRQLPEEGLKFMVYLQKENIIDESGMPKERFSAEFPKEGPSILRIQQVVRGDSAAYFCASSPPPGLQETQYFGPGTRLLVL.

This rearrangement joins TRBV6-1 to TRBJ2-1, with a tentative D call TRBD1 (6 bases). Germline values: CDR1 MNHNS, CDR2 SASEGT. The CDR3 consists of 17 residues. With 6 bases removed from V and 4 bases from J, the gap between germline ends came to 22 bases. CDR3 coding DNA: TGTGCCAGCAGGGACGGGGCAGGGGAGCGGCCTTACAATGAGCAGTTCTTC. Protein product: CASRDGAGERPYNEQFF.

The rearrangement joins TRBV4-1 to TRBJ2-1, with 8 nucleotides matching TRBD1. The CDR3 sequence is 13 residues long. Germline CDR1 is MGHRA and CDR2 is YSYEKL. Trimming took 8 bases from V and 7 from J; bases not matched to a gene: 7. The CDR3, as DNA: TGCGCCAGCTCGGACAGGGCGGGTAATGAGCAGTTCTTC. It is translated as CASSDRAGNEQFF.

In this sample, this clonotype turned up a few times. The chain is built from TRBV10-3 and TRBJ2-7; tentative D call: TRBD1 (5 bases). The length of the CDR3 is 14 residues. CDR1 is ENHRY, CDR2 SYGVKD, per germline. Trimming took 2 bases from V and 2 from J, leaving 10 bases between them. CDR3 DNA: TGTGCCATCAGTGAGAGGACACCGACCTACGAGCAGTACTTC. It yields the protein CAISERTPTYEQYF.